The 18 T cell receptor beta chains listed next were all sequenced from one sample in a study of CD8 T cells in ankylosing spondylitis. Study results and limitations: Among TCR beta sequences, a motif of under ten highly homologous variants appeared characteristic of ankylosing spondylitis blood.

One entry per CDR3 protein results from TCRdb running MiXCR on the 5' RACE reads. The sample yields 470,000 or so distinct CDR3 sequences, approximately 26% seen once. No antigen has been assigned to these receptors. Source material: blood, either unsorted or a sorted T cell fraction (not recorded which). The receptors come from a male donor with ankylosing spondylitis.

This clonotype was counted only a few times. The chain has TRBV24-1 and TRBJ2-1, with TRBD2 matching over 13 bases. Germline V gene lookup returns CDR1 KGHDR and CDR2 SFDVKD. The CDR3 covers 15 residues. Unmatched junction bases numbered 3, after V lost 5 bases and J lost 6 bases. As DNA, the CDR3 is TGTGCCACCAGTGTTGGACTAGCGGGAGTCAATGAGCAGTTCTTC. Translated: CATSVGLAGVNEQFF.

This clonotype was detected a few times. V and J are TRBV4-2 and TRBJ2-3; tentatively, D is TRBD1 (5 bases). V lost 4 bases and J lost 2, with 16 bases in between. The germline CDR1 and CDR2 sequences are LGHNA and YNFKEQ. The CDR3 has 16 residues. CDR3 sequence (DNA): TGTGCCAGCAGCCCCTTACTAACAGGAACCACAGATACGCAGTATTTT. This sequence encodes CASSPLLTGTTDTQYF.

CDR3: CASSIRTSPEDIQYF. The CDR3 bases are TGCGCCAGCAGCATTCGGACTAGCCCAGAGGACATTCAGTACTTC. The rearrangement uses TRBV5-1 and TRBJ2-4; 8 bases line up with TRBD2. The length of the CDR3 is 15 residues. V lost 4 bases, J lost 8 bases, and 11 bases stayed unmatched. Germline lookup yields CDR1 SGHRS and CDR2 YFSETQ. The full variable domain, with the rest looked up from reference TRBV5-1 and TRBJ2-4, is KAGVTQTPRYLIKTRGQQVTLSCSPISGHRSVSWYQQTPGQGLQFLFEYFSETQRNKGNFPGRFSGRQFSNSRSEMNVSTLELGDSALYLCASSIRTSPEDIQYFGAGTRLSVL.

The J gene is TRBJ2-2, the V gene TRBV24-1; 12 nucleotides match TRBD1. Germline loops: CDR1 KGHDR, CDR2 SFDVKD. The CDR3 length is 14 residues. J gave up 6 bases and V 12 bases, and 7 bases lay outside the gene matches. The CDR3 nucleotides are TGTGCCGTCGTGGGACAGGGGGCCGCCGGGGAGCTGTTTTTT. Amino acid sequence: CAVVGQGAAGELFF.

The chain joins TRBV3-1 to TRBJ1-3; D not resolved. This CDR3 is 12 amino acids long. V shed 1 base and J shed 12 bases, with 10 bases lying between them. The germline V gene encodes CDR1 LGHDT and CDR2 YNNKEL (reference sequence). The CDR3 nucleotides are TGTGCCAGCAGCCAAGGTCCCGGGGTCATATATTTT. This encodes CASSQGPGVIYF.

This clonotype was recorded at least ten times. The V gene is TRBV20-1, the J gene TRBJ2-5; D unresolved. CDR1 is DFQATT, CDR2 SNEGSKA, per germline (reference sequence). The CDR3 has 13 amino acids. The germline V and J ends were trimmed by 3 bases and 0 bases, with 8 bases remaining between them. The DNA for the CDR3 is TGCAGTGCTAGCCCCCCATACCAAGAGACCCAGTACTTC. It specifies CSASPPYQETQYF.

The CDR3 here is CASSRSMGNQPQHF. The DNA for the CDR3 is TGTGCCAGCAGCAGGTCCATGGGCAATCAGCCCCAGCATTTT. V is TRBV5-6 and J is TRBJ1-5; D remains ambiguous. V lost 4 bases and J lost 2, with 10 bases in between. Per the germline V gene, CDR1 is SGHDT and CDR2 is YYEEEE. The CDR3 loop spans 14 amino acids.

The CDR3 sequence: CASSYKTQAYEQYF. DNA of the CDR3: TGTGCCAGCAGTTACAAGACGCAGGCATACGAGCAGTACTTC. J is TRBJ2-7 and V is TRBV6-5; no firm D call. The CDR3 has 14 amino acids. Germline assignment: CDR1 MNHEY and CDR2 SVGAGI. V was trimmed by 2 bases and J by 4 bases, leaving 12 bases between them.

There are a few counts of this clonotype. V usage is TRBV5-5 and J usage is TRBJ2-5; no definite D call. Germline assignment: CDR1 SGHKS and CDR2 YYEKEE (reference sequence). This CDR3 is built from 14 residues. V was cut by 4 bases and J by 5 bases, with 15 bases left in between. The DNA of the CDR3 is TGTGCCAGCAGCCCTGACCCGAATATGGAGACCCAGTACTTC. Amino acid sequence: CASSPDPNMETQYF.

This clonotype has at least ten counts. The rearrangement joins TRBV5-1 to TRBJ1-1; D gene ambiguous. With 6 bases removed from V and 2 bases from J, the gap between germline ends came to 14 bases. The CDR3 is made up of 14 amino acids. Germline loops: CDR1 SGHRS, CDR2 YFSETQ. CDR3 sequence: CASTEVVGNTEAFF. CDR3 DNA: TGCGCCAGCACCGAGGTGGTGGGCAACACTGAAGCTTTCTTT.

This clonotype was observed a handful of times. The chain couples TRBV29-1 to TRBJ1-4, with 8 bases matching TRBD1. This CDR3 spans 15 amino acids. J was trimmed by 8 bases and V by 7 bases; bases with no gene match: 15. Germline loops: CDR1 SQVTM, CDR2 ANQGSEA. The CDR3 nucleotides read TGCAGCGCAAAAGGGCCCAGGGGGCGCGTAGAAAAACTGTTTTTT. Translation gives CSAKGPRGRVEKLFF.

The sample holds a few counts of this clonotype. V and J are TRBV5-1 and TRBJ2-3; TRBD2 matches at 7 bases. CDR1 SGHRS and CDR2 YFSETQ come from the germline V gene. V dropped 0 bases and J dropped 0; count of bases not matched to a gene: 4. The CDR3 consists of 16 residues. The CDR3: CASSLEASGSTDTQYF. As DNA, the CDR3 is TGCGCCAGCAGCTTGGAAGCTAGCGGTAGCACAGATACGCAGTATTTT.

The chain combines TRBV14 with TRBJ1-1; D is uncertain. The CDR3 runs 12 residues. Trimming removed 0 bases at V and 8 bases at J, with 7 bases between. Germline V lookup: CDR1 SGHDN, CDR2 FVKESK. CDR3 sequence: CASSQDFAEAFF. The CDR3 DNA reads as TGTGCCAGCAGCCAAGATTTCGCAGAAGCTTTCTTT.

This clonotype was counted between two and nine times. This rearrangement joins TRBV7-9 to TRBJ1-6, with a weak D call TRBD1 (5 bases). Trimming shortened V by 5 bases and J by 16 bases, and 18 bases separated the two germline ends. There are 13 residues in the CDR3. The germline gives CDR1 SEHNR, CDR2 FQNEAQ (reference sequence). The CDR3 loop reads CASSRTPGGLLHF. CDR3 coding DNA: TGTGCCAGCAGCCGGACCCCCGGGGGGTTACTCCACTTT.

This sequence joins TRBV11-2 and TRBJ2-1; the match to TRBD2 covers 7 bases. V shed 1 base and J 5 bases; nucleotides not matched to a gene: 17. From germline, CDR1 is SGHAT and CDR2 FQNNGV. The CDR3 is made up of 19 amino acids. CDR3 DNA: TGTGCCAGCAGCTTAGTGGGGCCGGGGGTAGCGGGTATCCACAATGAGCAGTTCTTC. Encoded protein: CASSLVGPGVAGIHNEQFF.

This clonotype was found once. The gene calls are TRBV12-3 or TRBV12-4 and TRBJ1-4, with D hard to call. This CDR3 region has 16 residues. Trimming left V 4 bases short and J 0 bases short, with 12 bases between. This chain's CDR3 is CASSWDSAATNEKLFF. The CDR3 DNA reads TGTGCCAGCAGTTGGGATTCAGCGGCAACTAATGAAAAACTGTTTTTT.

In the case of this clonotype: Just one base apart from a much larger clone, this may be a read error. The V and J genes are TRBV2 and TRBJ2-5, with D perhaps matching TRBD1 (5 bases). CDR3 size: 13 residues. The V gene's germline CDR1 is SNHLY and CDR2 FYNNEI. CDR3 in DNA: TGTGCCTGCAGTAAAGACAGCCAAGAGACCCAGTACTTC. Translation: CACSKDSQETQYF.

In nucleotides, the CDR3 is TGTGCCAGCAGTGGACCCCCGGGACTAACCTCCTACAATGAGCAGTTCTTC. Its translation is CASSGPPGLTSYNEQFF. The chain has TRBV7-9 and TRBJ2-1; 7 bases are a match to TRBD2. The germline V gene encodes CDR1 SEHNR and CDR2 FQNEAQ (reference sequence). The CDR3 totals 17 residues. V lost 6 bases and J lost 0; bases outside the gene matches: 11.